This is a list of T cell receptor beta chains from one sample in a study of control samples from healthy donors and cancer patients. The table came from immunoSEQ multiplex PCR; TCRdb's copy has only in-frame clones and leaves some out. The repertoire has some 95,000 clones, 75% to 85% of them found once; the top ten carry approximately 10%. Sequencing was performed on blood. The source of these receptors is a woman aged 25 to 39 in good health. The CDR3 runs from the conserved cysteine through the conserved F or W. A D gene is named only where the DNA matches it firmly. The size field is filled for only some rows; it gives once, few, many or a size class.

j_call,cdr3_length,clone_size,v_call,d_call,cdr3_aa,cdr3_nt
TRBJ1-2,13,few,TRBV5-6,NA,CASNFWGLFGYTF,TGTGCCAGCAACTTCTGGGGGCTCTTTGGCTACACCTTC
TRBJ1-4,13,NA,TRBV19,NA,CATKQGPNEKLFF,TGTGCCACAAAACAGGGACCCAATGAAAAACTGTTTTTT
TRBJ1-5,14,NA,TRBV27,NA,CASSLGGRDQPQHF,TGTGCCAGCAGTTTAGGTGGGAGGGATCAGCCCCAGCATTTT
TRBJ1-1,17,NA,TRBV3-1/TRBV3-2,TRBD1,CASSQDSMGTGAGEAFF,TGTGCCAGCAGCCAAGATAGTATGGGGACAGGGGCGGGTGAAGCTTTCTTT
TRBJ2-7,11,NA,TRBV5-8,NA,CASSGTYEQYF,TGTGCCAGCAGCGGAACCTACGAGCAGTACTTC
TRBJ2-3,16,NA,TRBV6-6,TRBD2,CASFSGGPLFTDTQYF,TGTGCCAGCTTTAGCGGGGGGCCACTCTTCACAGATACGCAGTATTTT
TRBJ2-3,15,NA,TRBV7-3,NA,CASSQGLMGMDTQYF,TGTGCCAGCAGCCAGGGGCTTATGGGGATGGATACGCAGTATTTT
TRBJ1-5,13,NA,TRBV6-2/TRBV6-3,NA,CASSPQRGQPQHF,TGTGCCAGCAGCCCCCAGAGAGGTCAGCCCCAGCATTTT
TRBJ2-7,14,NA,TRBV6-5,NA,CASSPIRTGREQYF,TGTGCCAGCAGTCCAATCCGGACTGGTAGAGAGCAGTACTTC
TRBJ1-2,17,few,TRBV7-8,TRBD1,CASSLQGQGMTNYGYTF,TGTGCCAGCAGCTTACAGGGACAGGGTATGACTAACTATGGCTACACCTTC
TRBJ2-6,16,NA,TRBV6-5,NA,CASSYSLRSGANVLTF,TGTGCCAGCAGTTATTCGCTTCGTTCTGGGGCCAACGTCCTGACTTTC
TRBJ2-5,16,NA,TRBV4-3,NA,CASSQQHPSAGETQYF,TGCGCCAGCAGCCAACAACACCCCTCTGCCGGAGAGACCCAGTACTTC
TRBJ1-2,11,NA,TRBV2,NA,CASGGGSGYTF,TGTGCCAGCGGGGGCGGCAGTGGCTACACCTTC
TRBJ2-1,11,few,TRBV5-5,NA,CASSLYNEQFF,TGTGCCAGCAGCCTTTACAATGAGCAGTTCTTC
TRBJ1-1,14,NA,TRBV18,NA,CASSPETGNTEAFF,TGTGCCAGCTCACCAGAGACAGGGAACACTGAAGCTTTCTTT
TRBJ2-7,12,once,TRBV30,NA,CAWSGHGHEQYF,TGTGCCTGGAGTGGTCACGGCCACGAGCAGTACTTC
TRBJ1-5,13,NA,TRBV6-1,NA,CASSEQGNQPQHF,TGTGCCAGCAGTGAGCAGGGAAATCAGCCCCAGCATTTT
TRBJ1-2,12,few,TRBV4-3,NA,CASSQEKGGYTF,TGCGCCAGCAGCCAAGAGAAGGGGGGCTACACCTTC
TRBJ2-7,12,NA,TRBV12-3/TRBV12-4,NA,CASRAHREEQYF,TGTGCCAGCAGGGCCCACAGGGAGGAGCAGTACTTC
TRBJ2-2,15,NA,TRBV6-5,NA,CASSPRWKDTGELFF,TGTGCCAGCAGTCCTAGGTGGAAAGACACCGGGGAGCTGTTTTTT
TRBJ2-3,15,NA,TRBV12-5,TRBD2,CASGLASGGTDTQYF,TGTGCTAGTGGTTTGGCTAGCGGGGGAACAGATACGCAGTATTTT
TRBJ2-3,12,NA,TRBV19,NA,CASSPSTDTQYF,TGTGCCAGTAGTCCTAGCACAGATACGCAGTATTTT
TRBJ2-7,14,NA,TRBV9,NA,CASSVGHTHYEQYF,TGTGCCAGCAGCGTAGGGCACACTCACTACGAGCAGTACTTC
TRBJ2-5,15,NA,TRBV5-4,NA,CASSSRTDTRETQYF,TGTGCCAGCAGCTCACGGACCGATACAAGGGAGACCCAGTACTTC
TRBJ2-7,13,NA,TRBV12-3/TRBV12-4,TRBD1,CASSSRTGYEQYF,TGTGCCAGCAGTTCCCGGACAGGGTACGAGCAGTACTTC
TRBJ2-7,15,NA,TRBV6-5,TRBD1,CASRFLSGTGAEQYF,TGTGCCAGCAGGTTTTTGTCCGGGACAGGGGCCGAGCAGTACTTC
TRBJ2-3,13,NA,TRBV4-1,NA,CASSPSGGRTQYF,TGCGCCAGCAGCCCAAGCGGTGGGAGGACGCAGTATTTT
TRBJ2-5,17,NA,TRBV3-1/TRBV3-2,NA,CASSQDGGGPLQETQYF,TGTGCCAGCAGCCAAGATGGTGGGGGGCCCCTCCAAGAGACCCAGTACTTC
TRBJ2-1,15,NA,TRBV10-1,TRBD2,CARTLLAGGLNEQFF,TGCGCCAGGACACTACTAGCGGGGGGGCTAAATGAGCAGTTCTTC
TRBJ2-5,16,NA,TRBV5-4,TRBD1,CASSSQTNRGRETQYF,TGTGCCAGCAGCTCACAAACCAACAGGGGTAGGGAGACCCAGTACTTC
TRBJ1-4,13,NA,TRBV12-5,NA,CASGVLTNEKLFF,TGTGCTAGTGGGGTCTTAACTAATGAAAAACTGTTTTTT
TRBJ2-7,15,NA,TRBV6-5,NA,CASSYSDSSSYEQYF,TGTGCCAGCAGTTACTCGGACTCGAGCTCCTACGAGCAGTACTTC
TRBJ1-2,13,NA,TRBV14,NA,CASSQTGPYGYTF,TGTGCCAGCAGCCAAACAGGGCCCTATGGCTACACCTTC
TRBJ1-2,14,NA,TRBV2,TRBD1,CASSDGQGNYGYTF,TGTGCCAGCAGCGACGGACAGGGCAACTATGGCTACACCTTC
TRBJ1-4,16,NA,TRBV19,TRBD1,CASSPPGGQGAEKLFF,TGTGCCAGTAGTCCGCCCGGGGGACAGGGGGCGGAAAAACTGTTTTTT
TRBJ2-2,16,NA,TRBV7-8,NA,CASSLWGAGAPGELFF,TGTGCCAGCAGCCTTTGGGGCGCCGGGGCACCCGGGGAGCTGTTTTTT
TRBJ1-5,13,NA,TRBV12-5,NA,CASGGTGVQPQHF,TGTGCTAGTGGAGGTACGGGAGTTCAGCCCCAGCATTTT
TRBJ1-3,14,NA,TRBV9,NA,CASSVEARVNTIYF,TGTGCCAGCAGCGTAGAGGCCAGGGTGAACACCATATATTTT
TRBJ1-2,11,NA,TRBV6-1,NA,CASSEAVGHTF,TGTGCCAGCAGTGAAGCCGTGGGCCACACCTTC
TRBJ1-1,14,NA,TRBV18,NA,CASSPIGGATEAFF,TGTGCCAGCTCACCCATCGGGGGCGCGACTGAAGCTTTCTTT
TRBJ2-5,13,NA,TRBV5-1,NA,CASSWDIQETQYF,TGCGCCAGCAGCTGGGACATCCAAGAGACCCAGTACTTC
TRBJ1-1,17,NA,TRBV13,TRBD1,CASSSPGQGAMNTEAFF,TGTGCCAGCAGCTCCCCGGGACAGGGGGCCATGAACACTGAAGCTTTCTTT
TRBJ2-3,15,NA,TRBV13,TRBD1,CASHRQGGYTDTQYF,TGTGCCAGTCACCGACAGGGCGGGTACACAGATACGCAGTATTTT
TRBJ1-5,14,NA,TRBV2,NA,CASRFGYSNQPQHF,TGTGCCAGCAGGTTCGGGTATAGCAATCAACCCCAGCATTTT
TRBJ2-1,16,NA,TRBV2,NA,CASSVLLGGAYNEQFF,TGTGCCAGCAGTGTTCTACTGGGAGGAGCCTACAATGAGCAGTTCTTC
TRBJ2-5,15,NA,TRBV3-1/TRBV3-2,TRBD1,CASSPRGQGRETQYF,TGTGCCAGCAGCCCCCGGGGACAGGGACGAGAGACCCAGTACTTC
TRBJ1-5,14,NA,TRBV3-1/TRBV3-2,TRBD1,CASSPGQVNQPQHF,TGTGCCAGCAGCCCTGGACAGGTTAATCAGCCCCAGCATTTT
TRBJ2-1,18,NA,TRBV21-1,NA,CASSKRGTSGGGRDEQFF,TGTGCCAGCAGCAAAAGGGGGACTAGCGGGGGAGGAAGAGATGAGCAGTTCTTC
TRBJ2-7,13,NA,TRBV9,TRBD2,CASSEAGVTEQYF,TGTGCCAGCAGCGAGGCGGGGGTTACCGAGCAGTACTTC
TRBJ2-5,13,NA,TRBV5-8,NA,CASSRDLQETQYF,TGTGCCAGCAGCCGCGACTTACAAGAGACCCAGTACTTC
TRBJ2-1,13,NA,TRBV30,TRBD1,CAWTGTGWDEQFF,TGTGCCTGGACCGGGACAGGGTGGGATGAGCAGTTCTTC
TRBJ1-3,12,NA,TRBV7-6,NA,CASSLLGNTIYF,TGTGCCAGCAGCTTATTGGGAAACACCATATATTTT
TRBJ2-7,12,few,TRBV10-3,TRBD1,CAIGRGGDEQYF,TGTGCCATTGGAAGAGGGGGCGACGAGCAGTACTTC
TRBJ1-1,13,NA,TRBV3-1/TRBV3-2,NA,CASSAVPGREAFF,TGTGCCAGCAGCGCTGTACCGGGACGAGAAGCTTTCTTT
TRBJ2-2,16,NA,TRBV9,NA,CASSVDPGTNTGELFF,TGTGCCAGCAGCGTAGATCCGGGGACGAACACCGGGGAGCTGTTTTTT
TRBJ1-4,15,NA,TRBV18,TRBD1,CASSLTDRGNEKLFF,TGTGCCAGCTCACTAACTGACAGGGGGAATGAAAAACTGTTTTTT
TRBJ2-5,15,once,TRBV6-5,TRBD2,CASSPAGTSRETQYF,TGTGCCAGCAGCCCCGCCGGGACTAGTCGAGAGACCCAGTACTTC
TRBJ2-2,15,many,TRBV4-2,NA,CASSQDHGGTGELFF,TGTGCCAGCAGCCAAGACCACGGAGGGACCGGGGAGCTGTTTTTT
TRBJ2-1,16,NA,TRBV4-3,NA,CASSQDPEPNYNEQFF,TGCGCCAGCAGCCAAGATCCGGAACCCAACTACAATGAGCAGTTCTTC
TRBJ2-1,13,few,TRBV7-9,NA,CASSLGQFNEQFF,TGTGCCAGCAGCTTAGGACAATTCAATGAGCAGTTCTTC